This passage covers 32 T cell receptor beta chains from one sample sequenced in a study of T cell responses to AZD1222 COVID-19 vaccine. Only in-frame clones appear in the TCRdb table, and some are missing; sequencing was by immunoSEQ multiplex PCR. The table shows 180,000 or so clones, with about 90% occurring only once. The sample consisted of peripheral blood, taken 28 days after the second dose of the MenACWY control vaccine. Receptors were obtained from an adult who received the MenACWY meningococcal vaccine as a control.

The V gene is TRBV5-8, the J gene TRBJ2-7; 10 bases agree with TRBD1. Unmatched junction bases numbered 16, after V lost 4 bases and J lost 3 bases. The CDR3 runs to 18 residues. The germline gives CDR1 SGHTS, CDR2 YDEGEE. CDR3 sequence (DNA): TGTGCCAGCAGCGGTTCCGGGACAGGGGTAGGTGGCGGCTACGAGCAGTACTTC. It is translated as CASSGSGTGVGGGYEQYF.

The genes are TRBV30 and TRBJ2-2; D unclear. Trimming shortened V by 2 bases and J by 8 bases, and 6 bases separated the two germline ends. Germline lookup yields CDR1 GTSNPN and CDR2 SVGIG (reference sequence). This CDR3 spans 11 amino acids. CDR3 nucleotides: TGTGCCTGGAGTTGGACGGGGGAGCTGTTTTTT. Its translation is CAWSWTGELFF. The variable domain in full, with the rest retrieved from reference TRBV30 and TRBJ2-2, is SQTIHQWPATLVQPVGSPLSLECTVEGTSNPNLYWYRQAAGRGLQLLFYSVGIGQISSEVPQNLSASRPQDRQFILSSKKLLLSDSGFYLCAWSWTGELFFGEGSRLTVL.

V and J are TRBV19 and TRBJ1-1; perhaps TRBD1 as D (5 bases). Germline V CDR1 and CDR2: LNHDA, SQIVND (reference sequence). Trimming removed 3 bases at V and 6 bases at J, with 14 bases between. This CDR3 has 14 residues. DNA of the CDR3: TGTGCCAGTAGTATGAAGGGGCTCTCCGCTGAAGCTTTCTTT. As protein: CASSMKGLSAEAFF.

The chain uses TRBV28 and TRBJ2-2; the D gene is possibly TRBD2 (6 bases). Germline V gene lookup returns CDR1 MDHEN and CDR2 SYDVKM. The V and J ends lost 7 bases and 4 bases respectively, with 13 bases between them. The CDR3 spans 14 residues. CDR3 sequence (DNA): TGTGCCAGCACTTATGGAGGGGCCACCGGGGAGCTGTTTTTT. As protein: CASTYGGATGELFF.

The chain recombines TRBV28 with TRBJ1-4; D is ambiguous. Germline V CDR1 and CDR2: MDHEN, SYDVKM. The CDR3 totals 13 residues. V lost 4 bases to trimming and J lost 3 bases, with 6 bases between them. CDR3 in amino acids: CASSSYANEKLFF. The CDR3, as DNA: TGTGCCAGCAGTTCCTATGCTAATGAAAAACTGTTTTTT. The entire variable domain, with the rest obtained from reference TRBV28 and TRBJ1-4, is as follows: DVKVTQSSRYLVKRTGEKVFLECVQDMDHENMFWYRQDPGLGLRLIYFSYDVKMKEKGDIPEGYSVSREKKERFSLILESASTNQTSMYLCASSSYANEKLFFGSGTQLSVL.

The chain carries TRBV28 and TRBJ1-4; D is unclear. The CDR3 covers 16 residues. Germline-derived CDR1 and CDR2 are MDHEN and SYDVKM. V lost 3 bases and J 0 bases, leaving 11 bases between the germline ends. The CDR3 coding sequence is TGTGCCAGCAGTTTCCACGGGAGCGCAACTAATGAAAAACTGTTTTTT. This gives the protein CASSFHGSATNEKLFF.

Points on this clone: This CDR3 is also generated by other DNA sequences in the sample. V and J are TRBV28 and TRBJ1-1; D is undetermined. Trimming cost V 6 bases and J 0 bases, with 5 bases left between them. Germline values: CDR1 MDHEN, CDR2 SYDVKM. The CDR3 covers 12 residues. Here the CDR3 DNA reads TGTGCCAGCAGCTTCTTGAACACTGAAGCTTTCTTT. Its translation: CASSFLNTEAFF.

The V call is TRBV7-9, the J call TRBJ2-5; a weak D match, TRBD2 (5 bases). The V end was cut by 1 base, the J end by 4 bases, with 13 bases between. Germline V gives CDR1 SEHNR, CDR2 FQNEAQ (reference sequence). The CDR3 length is 15 residues. In DNA, the CDR3 is TGTGCCAGCAGCTTAGGTCTCGGAGAGGGAGAGACCCAGTACTTC. Encoded protein: CASSLGLGEGETQYF.

This clone was detected only once. This chain connects TRBV7-9 to TRBJ2-2, with TRBD2 matching 7 bases. Germline trimming cut 5 bases from V and 1 base from J; bases unmatched to any gene: 10. CDR1 is SEHNR, CDR2 FQNEAQ, per germline (reference sequence). This CDR3 has 17 residues. CDR3 coding DNA: TGTGCCAGCAGCAGCCCCCGAGCTAGCGGGAACACCGGGGAGCTGTTTTTT. Protein product: CASSSPRASGNTGELFF.

This clone occurred once. This chain links TRBV27 with TRBJ1-1, with 7 nucleotides matching TRBD1. Germline CDR1 reads MNHEY; CDR2 reads SMNVEV (reference sequence). The CDR3 covers 14 residues. Unmatched junction bases numbered 4, after V lost 5 bases and J lost 1 base. CDR3 sequence reads: CASSPGQKNTEAFF. The CDR3 DNA reads as TGTGCCAGCAGTCCGGGACAGAAGAACACTGAAGCTTTCTTT.

This clone was seen only a few times. This rearrangement joins TRBV2 to TRBJ1-4; the D gene is possibly TRBD1 (5 bases). Germline CDR1 SNHLY, CDR2 FYNNEI. The CDR3 totals 16 residues. The ends were cut back, 6 bases at V and 8 bases at J, with 22 bases in the middle. CDR3 sequence: CASRLTAASWGEKLFF. The CDR3 coding sequence is TGTGCCAGCAGGTTAACTGCGGCCTCTTGGGGGGAAAAACTGTTTTTT.

The rearrangement uses TRBV2 and TRBJ1-1, with TRBD1 as a possible D gene (6 bases). Per the germline V gene, CDR1 is SNHLY and CDR2 is FYNNEI. V dropped 7 bases and J dropped 0 bases, with 12 bases sitting between them. The CDR3 is 14 residues long. CDR3 protein: CASKGDTLNTEAFF. The CDR3 nucleotides read TGTGCCAGCAAGGGGGACACTTTGAACACTGAAGCTTTCTTT.

Here the CDR3 DNA reads TGTGCCATCGGGCTGGAGGGAGAAGGTGAGCAGTTCTTC. This sequence encodes CAIGLEGEGEQFF. The chain employs TRBV10-3 and TRBJ2-1, with a tentative D call TRBD2 (6 bases). This CDR3 spans 13 amino acids. Trimming cost V 8 bases and J 9 bases, with 17 bases left between them. Germline lookup yields CDR1 ENHRY and CDR2 SYGVKD.

This rearrangement joins TRBV14 to TRBJ2-3; TRBD1 aligns across 7 bases. V lost 8 bases to trimming and J lost 0 bases; unmatched junction nucleotides: 17. Germline values: CDR1 SGHDN, CDR2 FVKESK. This CDR3 has 18 residues. CDR3 in amino acids: CASGDTGAALVSTDTQYF. In DNA form, the CDR3 reads TGTGCCAGCGGAGACACAGGGGCCGCACTCGTTAGCACAGATACGCAGTATTTT.

The rearrangement joins TRBV5-8 to TRBJ1-2; weak D call: TRBD1 (5 bases). The CDR3 is made up of 14 amino acids. V was pared by 4 bases and J by 5 bases, with 15 bases between. The germline gives CDR1 SGHTS, CDR2 YDEGEE. CDR3 DNA: TGTGCCAGCAGCCGGGGACGACCGGCTTATGGCTACACCTTC. It codes for CASSRGRPAYGYTF.

The rearrangement joins TRBV19 to TRBJ1-4, with TRBD1 matching over 11 bases. The V gene's germline CDR1 is LNHDA and CDR2 SQIVND (reference sequence). The CDR3 length is 15 residues. V gave up 7 bases and J gave up 7 bases; unmatched junction bases: 8. CDR3 loop: CASTHGGQGGEKLFF. DNA for the CDR3: TGTGCCAGTACTCATGGGGGACAGGGGGGTGAAAAACTGTTTTTT.

The genes are TRBV5-1 and TRBJ2-2; perhaps D is TRBD1 or TRBD2 (5 bases each). Germline loops: CDR1 SGHRS, CDR2 YFSETQ. The CDR3 runs 15 residues. V lost 4 bases and J 0 bases, leaving 10 bases between the germline ends. The CDR3 is CASSRGVTNTGELFF. The CDR3 DNA reads as TGCGCCAGCAGCCGAGGGGTGACGAACACCGGGGAGCTGTTTTTT.

The chain recombines TRBV7-3 with TRBJ2-2, with D maybe TRBD2 (6 bases). Germline-derived CDR1 and CDR2 are SGHTA and FQGTGA. The CDR3 loop spans 14 amino acids. V lost 5 bases and J lost 5, with 12 bases in between. The CDR3, as DNA: TGTGCCAGCAGCCCCCCGGAGGGGACCGGGGAGCTGTTTTTT. Its translation: CASSPPEGTGELFF.

The genes are TRBV10-3 and TRBJ2-3, with 10 bases matching TRBD1. Trimming took 0 bases from V and 1 from J; bases not matched to a gene: 1. The CDR3 is made up of 16 amino acids. Germline values: CDR1 ENHRY, CDR2 SYGVKD. CDR3 DNA: TGTGCCATCAGTGAGTCTGACAGGGGGCGCACAGATACGCAGTATTTT. Translated: CAISESDRGRTDTQYF.

The chain combines TRBV18 with TRBJ1-4; D gene ambiguous. Trimming cost V 6 bases and J 6 bases, with 14 bases left between them. The CDR3 runs to 14 residues. Germline V gene data show CDR1 as KGHSH and CDR2 as LQKENI. Here the CDR3 DNA reads TGTGCCAGCTCCCCGGGATCCGGGGATGAAAAACTGTTTTTT. It is translated as CASSPGSGDEKLFF.

As for this clone: This CDR3 is also generated by other DNA sequences in the sample. The V gene is TRBV18, the J gene TRBJ1-4; D is perhaps TRBD1 (5 bases). The CDR3 runs 15 residues. Deletions cut 6 bases from V and 2 bases from J, with 13 bases between. CDR1 and CDR2 from the germline V gene are KGHSH and LQKENI. The CDR3 loop reads CASSQGTGTNEKLFF. CDR3 in DNA: TGTGCCAGCTCGCAAGGGACTGGGACTAATGAAAAACTGTTTTTT.

The rearrangement joins TRBV7-2 to TRBJ1-3, with D possibly being TRBD1 (6 bases). The germline gives CDR1 SGHTA, CDR2 FQGNSA. The CDR3 extends over 16 amino acids. V lost 4 bases, J lost 0 bases, and 13 bases lay in between. In DNA, the CDR3 is TGTGCCAGCAGCTCTGGACAGCCTGACTCTGGAAACACCATATATTTT. Translated, it gives CASSSGQPDSGNTIYF. The variable domain in full, with the rest retrieved from reference TRBV7-2 and TRBJ1-3, is GAGVSQSPSNKVTEKGKDVELRCDPISGHTALYWYRQSLGQGLEFLIYFQGNSAPDKSGLPSDRFSAERTGGSVSTLTIQRTQQEDSAVYLCASSSGQPDSGNTIYFGEGSWLTVV.

This clone was seen once. The J gene is TRBJ1-2, the V gene TRBV19; no reliable D call. The CDR3 contains 15 residues. Germline V gene sequence: CDR1 LNHDA, CDR2 SQIVND (reference sequence). V dropped 3 bases and J dropped 5 bases, with 16 bases sitting between them. The CDR3 sequence: CASSIDRRFLYGYTF. CDR3 sequence (DNA): TGTGCCAGTAGTATTGACCGCAGATTCCTATATGGCTACACCTTC.

V gene TRBV9 combines with J gene TRBJ1-3; the D gene is possibly TRBD1 (6 bases). The CDR3 contains 16 residues. Trimming pared 2 bases from V and 4 bases from J, leaving 16 bases between. Germline values: CDR1 SGDLS, CDR2 YYNGEE. DNA of the CDR3: TGTGCCAGCAGCGTTCTACAGGGTAGTGAAGGAAACACCATATATTTT. This sequence encodes CASSVLQGSEGNTIYF. Full variable domain (missing parts from reference TRBV9 and TRBJ1-3): DSGVTQTPKHLITATGQRVTLRCSPRSGDLSVYWYQQSLDQGLQFLIQYYNGEERAKGNILERFSAQQFPDLHSELNLSSLELGDSALYFCASSVLQGSEGNTIYFGEGSWLTVV.

The chain joins TRBV27 to TRBJ2-1; D is unresolved. V dropped 5 bases and J dropped 6 bases, with 20 bases sitting between them. Germline V CDR1 and CDR2: MNHEY, SMNVEV (reference sequence). The CDR3 is 16 residues long. The CDR3 reads CASSPRKNLLINEQFF. CDR3 in DNA: TGTGCCAGCAGTCCACGGAAAAACTTACTCATCAATGAGCAGTTCTTC.

CDR3: CASSNGRNYNSPLHF. CDR3 coding DNA: TGTGCCAGCAGTAATGGGAGGAACTATAATTCACCCCTCCACTTT. The rearrangement uses TRBV6-5 and TRBJ1-6; D remains ambiguous. CDR1 is MNHEY, CDR2 SVGAGI, per germline. V dropped 5 bases and J dropped 3 bases, with 11 bases sitting between them. This CDR3 has 15 residues.

The chain combines TRBV14 with TRBJ2-7, with D possibly being TRBD1 (7 bases). The germline CDR1 and CDR2 sequences are SGHDN and FVKESK. Trimming shortened V by 1 base and J by 6 bases, and 19 bases separated the two germline ends. This CDR3 is 16 amino acids long. CDR3 in amino acids: CASSQGQGLRRAEQYF. CDR3 bases: TGTGCCAGCAGCCAAGGACAGGGATTGAGGAGGGCCGAGCAGTACTTC.

The V call is TRBV6-5, the J call TRBJ1-1; D is undetermined. V was cut by 7 bases and J by 5 bases, with 17 bases left in between. The CDR3 length is 14 residues. CDR1 is MNHEY, CDR2 SVGAGI, per germline. The chain's CDR3 is CASTGSGRRTEAFF. The CDR3 nucleotides read TGTGCCAGCACAGGTTCAGGACGGAGAACTGAAGCTTTCTTT.

The rearrangement joins TRBV12-5 to TRBJ2-5; 7 bases are shared with TRBD2. The CDR3 runs 13 residues. Germline CDR1 LGHNT, CDR2 FRNRAP. With V trimmed by 6 bases and J by 3 bases, 4 bases remained unmatched. This CDR3 is CASGASGKETQYF. CDR3 DNA: TGTGCTAGTGGGGCTAGCGGCAAAGAGACCCAGTACTTC.

This sequence joins TRBV29-1 and TRBJ2-2; the D is unclear. The V end lost 6 bases, the J end lost 2 bases, and 22 bases lay between the germline ends. The CDR3 has 17 residues. CDR1 is SQVTM and CDR2 is ANQGSEA in the germline V gene. The CDR3 nucleotides read TGCAGCGTGGTCCTCGTCGGAGCCCCCGGCAACACCGGGGAGCTGTTTTTT. This encodes CSVVLVGAPGNTGELFF.

This sequence joins TRBV5-1 and TRBJ1-2; D might be TRBD1 (5 bases). Trimming removed 0 bases from V and 0 bases from J, with 12 bases in between. Germline lookup yields CDR1 SGHRS and CDR2 YFSETQ. The CDR3 has 16 amino acids. This chain's CDR3 is CASSLVSDSTNYGYTF. The CDR3 DNA sequence: TGCGCCAGCAGCTTGGTGTCCGACAGCACTAACTATGGCTACACCTTC.

This clone has only a few counts. This chain links TRBV19 with TRBJ2-7, with 10 bases aligning to TRBD1. CDR3 size: 17 residues. V lost 5 bases, J lost 1 base, and 11 bases stayed unmatched. The germline V gene encodes CDR1 LNHDA and CDR2 SQIVND (reference sequence). CDR3: CASSSLGQGTISYEQYF. The CDR3, as DNA: TGTGCCAGTAGTTCCCTGGGACAGGGGACGATATCCTACGAGCAGTACTTC.